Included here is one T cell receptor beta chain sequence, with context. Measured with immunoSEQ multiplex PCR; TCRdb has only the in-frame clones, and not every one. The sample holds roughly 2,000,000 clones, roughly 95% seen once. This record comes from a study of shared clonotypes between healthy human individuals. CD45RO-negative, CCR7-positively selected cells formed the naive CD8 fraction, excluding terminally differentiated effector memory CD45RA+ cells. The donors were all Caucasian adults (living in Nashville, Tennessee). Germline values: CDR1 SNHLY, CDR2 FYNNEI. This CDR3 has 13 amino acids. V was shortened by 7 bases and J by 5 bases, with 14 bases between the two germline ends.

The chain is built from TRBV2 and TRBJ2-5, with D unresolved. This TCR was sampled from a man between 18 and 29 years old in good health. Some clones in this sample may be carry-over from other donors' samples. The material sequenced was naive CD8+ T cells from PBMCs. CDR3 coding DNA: TGTGCCAGCATTATTTGGACCACGGAGACCCAGTACTTC. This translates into CASIIWTTETQYF.